Each of the 30 T cell receptor beta chains below was sequenced from the same sample in a study of T cell responses to AZD1222 COVID-19 vaccine. Produced via immunoSEQ multiplex PCR; TCRdb's table is partial and in-frame only. Of about 130,000 clones listed, 90% to 95% are singletons. This material consisted of peripheral blood, taken on day 0 of AZD1222 vaccination. These receptors were obtained from an adult in good health.

This sequence joins TRBV27 and TRBJ1-1; 7 bases match TRBD1. The CDR3 contains 16 residues. Trimming took 4 bases from V and 1 from J; bases not matched to a gene: 9. Per the germline V gene, CDR1 is MNHEY and CDR2 is SMNVEV (reference sequence). The CDR3: CASSYLTGSGNTEAFF. The CDR3 bases are TGTGCCAGCAGTTACCTGACAGGGTCCGGGAACACTGAAGCTTTCTTT.

The chain links TRBV4-2 to TRBJ1-3, with D tentatively TRBD1 (6 bases). CDR1 is LGHNA and CDR2 is YNFKEQ in the germline V gene. The V end lost 5 bases, the J end lost 2 bases, and 19 bases lay between the germline ends. The CDR3 is 17 amino acids. CDR3 loop: CASSSPLRGATGNTIYF. CDR3 DNA sequence: TGTGCCAGCAGCTCTCCTCTACGGGGGGCGACTGGAAACACCATATATTTT.

The chain combines TRBV25-1 with TRBJ1-1; D is undetermined. With 8 bases removed from V and 4 bases from J, the gap between germline ends came to 11 bases. Germline V CDR1 and CDR2: MGHDK, SYGVNS. The CDR3 runs to 12 residues. The CDR3 loop is CASGLRSTEAFF. The CDR3 DNA follows: TGTGCCAGCGGTCTGCGGAGCACTGAAGCTTTCTTT.

The CDR3 coding sequence is TGTGCCAGCAGTGTCGACAGGTGGGGCACTGAAGCTTTCTTT. Translating gives CASSVDRWGTEAFF. The chain combines TRBV25-1 with TRBJ1-1, with D possibly being TRBD1 (6 bases). This CDR3 contains 14 residues. The ends were cut back, 4 bases at V and 4 bases at J, with 13 bases in the middle. The germline gives CDR1 MGHDK, CDR2 SYGVNS.

This chain uses TRBV5-5 with TRBJ2-7, with unresolved D. V was clipped by 4 bases and J by 5 bases, with 10 bases between them. The CDR3 extends over 12 amino acids. The germline gives CDR1 SGHKS, CDR2 YYEKEE (reference sequence). The DNA of the CDR3 is TGTGCCAGCAGCCCTCCCCCTAACGAGCAGTACTTC. Translation: CASSPPPNEQYF.

CDR3 bases: TGCAGTGCTAGTCCCGGACAGGGAGGAAGGGAAAAACTGTTTTTT. Translating gives CSASPGQGGREKLFF. V and J are TRBV20-1 and TRBJ1-4; TRBD1 matches 8 bases. Germline CDR1 is DFQATT and CDR2 is SNEGSKA (reference sequence). This CDR3 is 15 amino acids long. J was trimmed by 8 bases and V by 3 bases; bases with no gene match: 11.

Notes on this clone: Compared with germline, one end of the junction differs, possibly owing to a read error. The chain carries TRBV30 and TRBJ1-2; 8 bases fit TRBD1. Germline V CDR1 and CDR2: GTSNPN, SVGIG (reference sequence). The CDR3 is made up of 10 amino acids. CDR3 DNA sequence: TGTGCCTGGATGACGACAGGGGTGGGATTC. It encodes CAWMTTGVGF.

This clone has more than one count but fewer than ten. CDR3 region: CASSPGLERDQPQHF. The CDR3 DNA is TGTGCCAGCTCACCGGGGTTGGAACGGGATCAGCCCCAGCATTTT. This sequence joins TRBV18 and TRBJ1-5; D is unclear. The length of the CDR3 is 15 residues. V lost 3 bases to trimming and J lost 5 bases, with 14 bases between them. In germline, CDR1 is KGHSH, CDR2 LQKENI.

The rearrangement joins TRBV12-3 or TRBV12-4 to TRBJ1-2, with 10 bases matching TRBD1. This CDR3 has 12 residues. V lost 6 bases, J lost 5 bases, and 0 bases stayed unmatched. The CDR3 region is CASRGQGYGYTF. The CDR3 coding sequence is TGTGCCAGCAGGGGACAGGGGTATGGCTACACCTTC.

This clone was seen a handful of times. The chain combines TRBV6-5 with TRBJ1-4; no clear D gene. This CDR3 region has 13 residues. V lost 6 bases to trimming and J lost 7 bases, with 12 bases between them. In germline, CDR1 is MNHEY, CDR2 SVGAGI. The CDR3, as DNA: TGTGCCAGCAGGGATCGGATGCTTGAAAAACTGTTTTTT. Its protein is CASRDRMLEKLFF.

About this clone itself: The junction and the germline gene differ at one end; a read error may be behind it. The chain employs TRBV28 and TRBJ1-2; tentatively, D is TRBD1 (5 bases). The CDR3 has 13 residues. Germline CDR1 is MDHEN and CDR2 is SYDVKM. CDR3 nucleotide sequence: TGTGCCAGCAGTTTTCTAGGGGACGGTGGCTACATCTTC. This sequence encodes CASSFLGDGGYIF.

CDR3 nucleotide sequence: TGCGCCAGCAGCTTGGCCTCGACAGGGGGCTACACCTTC. It yields the protein CASSLASTGGYTF. This chain connects TRBV5-1 to TRBJ1-2; TRBD1 matches 7 bases. Trimming at V came to 0 bases and at J to 8 bases, leaving 4 bases not matched to a gene. The CDR3 sequence is 13 residues long. Germline CDR1 reads SGHRS; CDR2 reads YFSETQ.

The V and J genes are TRBV3-1 (or the pseudogene TRBV3-2) and TRBJ1-2; 7 bases line up with TRBD1. Looked up from germline, CDR1 is LGHDT and CDR2 is YNNKEL (reference sequence). The CDR3 extends over 16 amino acids. Trimming cost V 1 base and J 5 bases; bases outside gene matches: 10. In DNA, the CDR3 is TGTGCCAGCAGCCAAGGAGGCGCAGGGGGAAGGTATGGCTACACCTTC. Protein sequence: CASSQGGAGGRYGYTF.

This chain links TRBV19 with TRBJ2-7, with D possibly matching TRBD2 (5 bases). Germline V gene data show CDR1 as LNHDA and CDR2 as SQIVND (reference sequence). This CDR3 region has 14 residues. V was trimmed by 6 bases and J by 1 base, leaving 13 bases between them. This CDR3 is CASREGRDSYEQYF. CDR3 bases: TGTGCCAGTAGGGAAGGACGGGATTCCTACGAGCAGTACTTC.

This sequence joins TRBV29-1 and TRBJ1-1, with D perhaps TRBD1 (5 bases). This CDR3 has 12 amino acids. CDR1 and CDR2 from the germline V gene are SQVTM and ANQGSEA. The ends were cut back, 7 bases at V and 2 bases at J, with 11 bases in the middle. The CDR3: CSETEQNTEAFF. The CDR3 DNA sequence: TGCAGCGAGACAGAGCAAAACACTGAAGCTTTCTTT. Supplemented by reference TRBV29-1 and TRBJ1-1, the full variable domain reads SAVISQKPSRDICQRGTSLTIQCQVDSQVTMMFWYRQQPGQSLTLIATANQGSEATYESGFVIDKFPISRPNLTFSTLTVSNMSPEDSSIYLCSETEQNTEAFFGQGTRLTVV.

The chain couples TRBV7-9 to TRBJ2-7, with D maybe TRBD2 (6 bases). The V gene's germline CDR1 is SEHNR and CDR2 FQNEAQ (reference sequence). The CDR3 has 17 amino acids. V gave up 5 bases and J gave up 2 bases, with 22 bases separating them. CDR3 protein: CASSASSAGLQPYEQYF. The CDR3 bases are TGTGCCAGCAGCGCGTCCTCGGCGGGACTCCAGCCCTACGAGCAGTACTTC.

J is TRBJ1-1 and V is TRBV15; 7 positions match TRBD1. The CDR3 has 12 amino acids. The V segment lost 3 bases and the J segment 6 bases; nucleotides outside the gene matches: 1. In germline, CDR1 is LNHNV, CDR2 YYDKDF (reference sequence). The CDR3 bases are TGTGCCACCAGCAGGACAGGGCCTGAAGCTTTCTTT. Translating gives CATSRTGPEAFF.

The chain is built from TRBV15 and TRBJ1-1, with 9 bases identical to TRBD1. CDR3 length: 15 amino acids. The V and J ends lost 5 bases and 6 bases, in that order; junction bases with no gene match: 10. The germline V gene encodes CDR1 LNHNV and CDR2 YYDKDF (reference sequence). The CDR3 sequence is CATSENRGLGAEAFF. The CDR3 DNA reads TGTGCCACCAGCGAAAACAGGGGGCTAGGTGCTGAAGCTTTCTTT. Supplemented by reference TRBV15 and TRBJ1-1, the full variable domain reads DAMVIQNPRYQVTQFGKPVTLSCSQTLNHNVMYWYQQKSSQAPKLLFHYYDKDFNNEADTPDNFQSRRPNTSFCFLDIRSPGLGDTAMYLCATSENRGLGAEAFFGQGTRLTVV.

This chain connects TRBV5-4 to TRBJ1-5; D is possibly TRBD1 (6 bases). The CDR3 covers 13 residues. V lost 0 bases and J 7 bases, leaving 8 bases between the germline ends. Germline values: CDR1 SGHNT, CDR2 YYREEE (reference sequence). CDR3 nucleotides: TGTGCCAGCAGCTTGGACAGGGACCAGCCCCAGCATTTT. Amino acids: CASSLDRDQPQHF.

This chain connects TRBV11-2 to TRBJ1-3; TRBD1 might be the D (6 bases). The CDR3 loop spans 16 amino acids. Germline CDR1 reads SGHAT; CDR2 reads FQNNGV. V lost 2 bases to trimming and J lost 0 bases, with 11 bases between them. The CDR3 DNA is TGTGCCAGCAGCTTAACAGGGTATCGCTCTGGAAACACCATATATTTT. It encodes CASSLTGYRSGNTIYF.

The chain is built from TRBV27 and TRBJ2-7, with 8 bases identical to TRBD1. J lost 4 bases, V lost 2 bases, and 7 bases had no gene match. The CDR3 has 15 residues. Germline V lookup: CDR1 MNHEY, CDR2 SMNVEV (reference sequence). CDR3 nucleotides: TGTGCCAGCAGTTTAAACTCAGGGGGCGCGTACGAGCAGTACTTC. Translating it yields CASSLNSGGAYEQYF.

The chain employs TRBV6-5 and TRBJ1-5; D gene uncertain. Germline values: CDR1 MNHEY, CDR2 SVGAGI. The CDR3 runs 14 residues. V was pared by 2 bases and J by 0 bases, with 5 bases between. CDR3 sequence reads: CASSYRYSNQPQHF. The DNA for the CDR3 is TGTGCCAGCAGTTACAGGTATAGCAATCAGCCCCAGCATTTT.

V is TRBV7-9 and J is TRBJ1-6; the D is unclear. CDR3 length: 15 amino acids. Germline CDR1 is SEHNR and CDR2 is FQNEAQ (reference sequence). V gave up 5 bases and J gave up 5 bases, with 13 bases separating them. The CDR3 coding sequence is TGTGCCAGCAGCCCAGCCGGTCCCGATAATTCACCCCTCCACTTT. It specifies CASSPAGPDNSPLHF.

The genes are TRBV3-1 (or the pseudogene TRBV3-2) and TRBJ1-2; possible D gene TRBD1, 5 bases. Germline CDR1 LGHDT, CDR2 YNNKEL (reference sequence). Trimming removed 1 base at V and 13 bases at J, with 19 bases between. This CDR3 is built from 14 residues. The CDR3 sequence is CASSQGSTGPVGTF. DNA for the CDR3: TGTGCCAGCAGCCAAGGGTCCACAGGTCCTGTCGGCACCTTC.

V is TRBV5-1 and J is TRBJ2-6; no definite D call. Between the trimmed V and J ends, which lost 1 base and 0 bases, there was a span of 5 bases. This CDR3 comprises 15 residues. CDR1 and CDR2 from the germline V gene are SGHRS and YFSETQ. CDR3 region: CASSLFPSGANVLTF. The CDR3 DNA sequence: TGCGCCAGCAGCTTGTTCCCCTCTGGGGCCAACGTCCTGACTTTC. The full variable domain, rest sourced from reference TRBV5-1 and TRBJ2-6, is KAGVTQTPRYLIKTRGQQVTLSCSPISGHRSVSWYQQTPGQGLQFLFEYFSETQRNKGNFPGRFSGRQFSNSRSEMNVSTLELGDSALYLCASSLFPSGANVLTFGAGSRLTVL.

CDR3: CASSRTGTYVQKLFF. CDR3 bases: TGTGCCAGCAGCCGAACCGGGACTTATGTGCAAAAACTGTTTTTT. The chain is built from TRBV5-8 and TRBJ1-4; D is perhaps TRBD1 (5 bases). The CDR3 contains 15 residues. Trimming removed 4 bases from V and 9 bases from J, with 19 bases in between. Germline lookup yields CDR1 SGHTS and CDR2 YDEGEE.

V and J are TRBV6-2 or TRBV6-3 and TRBJ2-1; 9 bases agree with TRBD2. The CDR3 consists of 13 residues. Germline V lookup: CDR1 MNHEY, CDR2 SVGEGT. V trimming: 6 bases; J trimming: 10 bases; junction bases outside the gene matches: 7. The CDR3, as DNA: TGTGCCAGCAGCTCGCGCGGGAGGGAGGAGCAGTTCTTC. This encodes CASSSRGREEQFF.

This chain joins TRBV7-3 and TRBJ2-1; 11 bases map to TRBD2. Germline V gives CDR1 SGHTA, CDR2 FQGTGA. This CDR3 has 16 residues. Trimming at V came to 6 bases and at J to 7 bases, leaving 11 bases not matched to a gene. Written as DNA, the CDR3 is TGTGCCAGCAGTCTCCTCGGGTCTAGCGGGAGGAATGAGCAGTTCTTC. Translated: CASSLLGSSGRNEQFF.

The chain has TRBV29-1 and TRBJ2-3; D is unclear. The V end lost 2 bases, the J end lost 0 bases, and 3 bases lay between the germline ends. The CDR3 sequence is 12 residues long. Germline CDR1 reads SQVTM; CDR2 reads ANQGSEA. CDR3 residues: CSVETSTDTQYF. The CDR3, as DNA: TGCAGCGTTGAAACTAGCACAGATACGCAGTATTTT.

This chain links TRBV7-9 with TRBJ2-7; D is tentatively TRBD1 or TRBD2 (6 bases each). CDR3 length: 13 residues. Trimming removed 8 bases at V and 4 bases at J, with 15 bases between. The germline V gene has CDR1 SEHNR and CDR2 FQNEAQ (reference sequence). This CDR3 is CASLGGRGYEQYF. The CDR3 coding sequence is TGTGCCAGCTTAGGGGGGCGCGGGTACGAGCAGTACTTC.